These T cell receptor beta chains were read from a single sample in a study of blood T cell repertoires in COVID-19. The assay was immunoSEQ multiplex PCR, and TCRdb's table has in-frame clones only and misses some. The sample lists under 200,000 clones; about 86% were seen once. Sequenced material: peripheral blood. Receptors were obtained from a human donor with acute or convalescent COVID-19. The donor label of this sample is uncertain. CDR3s include the opening cysteine and the closing phenylalanine or tryptophan. Each record gives: J gene, D gene, clone size, V gene, CDR3 protein, CDR3 DNA. A D gene is named only where the DNA matches it firmly. Size is stated for part of the rows, as once, few or many counts, or as a class when the clone is expanded.

TRBJ2-1,NA,once,TRBV2,CASSTGDYNEQFF,TGTGCCAGCAGTACCGGGGACTACAATGAGCAGTTCTTC
TRBJ1-2,NA,NA,TRBV18,CASSPEGFSGYTF,TGTGCCAGCTCACCGGAGGGGTTCTCTGGCTACACCTTC
TRBJ1-2,TRBD1,NA,TRBV2,CASRAGGVYGYTF,TGTGCCAGCCGGGCAGGGGGCGTATATGGCTACACCTTC
TRBJ1-6,NA,NA,TRBV5-6,CASSYLPRRNSPLHF,TGTGCCAGCAGCTATTTACCACGGAGAAATTCACCCCTCCACTTT
TRBJ1-2,NA,NA,TRBV7-2,CASSLLTANYGYTF,TGTGCCAGCAGCTTACTGACAGCGAACTATGGCTACACCTTC
TRBJ2-7,TRBD1,few,TRBV7-2,CASSQDRAAYEQYF,TGTGCCAGCAGCCAAGACAGGGCAGCCTACGAGCAGTACTTC
TRBJ1-1,NA,NA,TRBV5-4,CASSAGGANTEAFF,TGTGCCAGCAGCGCGGGAGGGGCGAACACTGAAGCTTTCTTT
TRBJ1-1,NA,once,TRBV11-2,CASSLEGGTEAFF,TGTGCCAGCAGCTTAGAAGGCGGGACTGAAGCTTTCTTT
TRBJ1-1,NA,once,TRBV25-1,CASSGYGVGFTEAFF,TGTGCCAGCAGCGGTTACGGGGTAGGATTCACTGAAGCTTTCTTT
TRBJ2-5,TRBD2,NA,TRBV5-1,CASSPGTSGRADETQYF,TGCGCCAGCAGCCCTGGGACTAGCGGGAGGGCCGATGAGACCCAGTACTTC
TRBJ1-2,NA,NA,TRBV5-6,CASSPGWGTLPANYGYTF,TGTGCCAGCAGCCCGGGATGGGGGACACTTCCTGCTAACTATGGCTACACCTTC
TRBJ1-1,NA,NA,TRBV19,CASSIDQATAANTEAFF,TGTGCCAGTAGTATAGATCAGGCAACGGCAGCGAACACTGAAGCTTTCTTT
TRBJ2-3,TRBD2,once,TRBV12-5,CASGTLAGDSTDTQYF,TGTGCTAGTGGTACCCTAGCGGGGGACAGCACAGATACGCAGTATTTT
TRBJ2-7,TRBD2,NA,TRBV5-1,CASSLSLAGATYEQYF,TGCGCCAGCAGCTTGTCGCTAGCGGGAGCCACCTACGAGCAGTACTTC
TRBJ1-1,NA,NA,TRBV13,CASSLKSWGRGNTEAFF,TGTGCCAGCAGCTTAAAGTCCTGGGGCAGGGGGAACACTGAAGCTTTCTTT
TRBJ2-7,NA,NA,TRBV30,CAWRSSSYEQYF,TGTGCCTGGAGGTCGAGTAGTTACGAGCAGTACTTC
TRBJ2-1,TRBD2,NA,TRBV6-5,CASSSSWTSGEQFF,TGTGCCAGCAGTTCCTCCTGGACTAGCGGTGAGCAGTTCTTC
TRBJ2-1,TRBD1,NA,TRBV2,CASSAMQGAGNEQFF,TGTGCCAGCAGTGCAATGCAGGGGGCAGGTAATGAGCAGTTCTTC
TRBJ2-1,TRBD2,few,TRBV6-6,CASRLAGDYNEQFF,TGTGCCAGCAGGCTAGCGGGAGACTACAATGAGCAGTTCTTC
TRBJ1-2,TRBD1,NA,TRBV4-1,CASSQAGTANYGYTF,TGCGCCAGCAGCCAAGCCGGGACAGCTAACTATGGCTACACCTTC
TRBJ2-7,TRBD2,NA,TRBV19,CASSRGLGYEQYF,TGTGCCAGTAGTAGGGGACTAGGCTACGAGCAGTACTTC
TRBJ1-5,TRBD1,NA,TRBV28,CASSWTGGNQPQHF,TGTGCCAGCAGCTGGACAGGGGGCAATCAGCCCCAGCATTTT
TRBJ1-2,NA,NA,TRBV12-3/TRBV12-4,CASNNRVDGYTF,TGTGCCAGCAACAACCGGGTGGATGGCTACACCTTC
TRBJ2-3,TRBD1,few,TRBV28,CASSISGTGKGDTQYF,TGTGCCAGCAGTATATCCGGGACAGGGAAGGGAGATACGCAGTATTTT
TRBJ2-1,NA,NA,TRBV15,CATSRDLSETYHNEQFF,TGTGCCACCAGCAGAGATTTGTCCGAGACTTATCACAATGAGCAGTTCTTC
TRBJ1-2,TRBD1,NA,TRBV6-5,CASSPYGQGSGYTF,TGTGCCAGCAGTCCATACGGACAGGGAAGTGGCTACACCTTC
TRBJ2-3,TRBD1,once,TRBV19,CASRNGQAPSTDTQYF,TGTGCCAGTAGAAACGGACAGGCTCCAAGCACAGATACGCAGTATTTT
TRBJ1-2,NA,NA,TRBV19,CASSPLGGNGYTF,TGTGCCAGTAGTCCCCTTGGGGGGAATGGCTACACCTTC
TRBJ1-2,TRBD1,NA,TRBV6-6,CASTPGTGRGANGYTF,TGTGCCAGCACCCCAGGGACAGGGAGAGGTGCGAATGGCTACACCTTC
TRBJ1-1,NA,NA,TRBV30,CAWSLAYGVAFF,TGTGCCTGGAGTTTGGCTTATGGAGTGGCTTTCTTT
TRBJ2-7,TRBD2,NA,TRBV5-4,CASSLAGQLKEQYF,TGTGCCAGCAGCTTAGCGGGGCAATTGAAGGAGCAGTACTTC
TRBJ1-2,TRBD1,once,TRBV5-6,CASSRRTGGASNGYTF,TGTGCCAGCAGTAGGAGGACAGGGGGCGCCTCCAATGGCTACACCTTC
TRBJ2-1,TRBD2,NA,TRBV5-1,CASSFQTSGGGGEQFF,TGCGCCAGCAGTTTTCAGACTAGCGGGGGCGGGGGCGAGCAGTTCTTC
TRBJ1-6,TRBD1,NA,TRBV2,CASSENGKTGGPLDYNSPLHF,TGTGCCAGCAGTGAAAATGGAAAAACAGGGGGACCCTTAGATTATAATTCACCCCTCCACTTT
TRBJ2-5,TRBD1,NA,TRBV6-1,CASSEALNGQGSYGTQYF,TGTGCCAGCAGTGAAGCGCTAAACGGACAGGGCTCTTACGGGACCCAGTACTTC